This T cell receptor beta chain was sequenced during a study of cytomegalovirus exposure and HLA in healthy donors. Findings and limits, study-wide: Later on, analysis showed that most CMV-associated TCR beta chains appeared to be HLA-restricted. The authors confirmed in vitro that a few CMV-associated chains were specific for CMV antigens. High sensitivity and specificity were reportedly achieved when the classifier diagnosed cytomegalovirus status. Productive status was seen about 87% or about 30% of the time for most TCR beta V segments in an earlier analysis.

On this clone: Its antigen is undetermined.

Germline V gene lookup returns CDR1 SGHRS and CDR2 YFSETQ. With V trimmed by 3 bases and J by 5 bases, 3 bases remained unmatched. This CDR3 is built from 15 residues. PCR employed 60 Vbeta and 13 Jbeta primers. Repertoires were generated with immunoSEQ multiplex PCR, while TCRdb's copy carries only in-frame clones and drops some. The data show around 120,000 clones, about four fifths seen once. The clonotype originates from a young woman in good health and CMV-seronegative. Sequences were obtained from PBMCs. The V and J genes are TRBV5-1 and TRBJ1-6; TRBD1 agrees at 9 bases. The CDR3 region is CASSWGQGDNSPLHF. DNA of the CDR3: TGCGCCAGCAGCTGGGGACAGGGTGATAATTCACCCCTCCACTTT.